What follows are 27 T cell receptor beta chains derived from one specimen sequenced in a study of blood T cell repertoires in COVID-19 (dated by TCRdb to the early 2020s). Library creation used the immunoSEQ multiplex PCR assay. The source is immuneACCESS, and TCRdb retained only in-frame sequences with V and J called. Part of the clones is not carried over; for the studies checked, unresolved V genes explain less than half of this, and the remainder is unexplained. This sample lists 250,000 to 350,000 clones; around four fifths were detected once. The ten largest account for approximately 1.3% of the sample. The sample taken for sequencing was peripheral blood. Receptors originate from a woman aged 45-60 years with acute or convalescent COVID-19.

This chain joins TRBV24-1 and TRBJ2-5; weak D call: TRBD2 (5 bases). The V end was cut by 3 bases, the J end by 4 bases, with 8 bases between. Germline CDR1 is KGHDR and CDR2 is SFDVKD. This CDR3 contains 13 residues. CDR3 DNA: TGTGCCACCAGTGATCCCGCGGGAGAGACCCAGTACTTC. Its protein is CATSDPAGETQYF.

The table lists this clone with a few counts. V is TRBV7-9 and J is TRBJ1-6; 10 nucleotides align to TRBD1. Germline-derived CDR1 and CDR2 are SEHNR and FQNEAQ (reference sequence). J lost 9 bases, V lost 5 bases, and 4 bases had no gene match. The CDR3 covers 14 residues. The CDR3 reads CASSPDRGLSPLHF. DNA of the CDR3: TGTGCCAGCAGCCCCGACAGGGGGCTTTCACCCCTCCACTTT.

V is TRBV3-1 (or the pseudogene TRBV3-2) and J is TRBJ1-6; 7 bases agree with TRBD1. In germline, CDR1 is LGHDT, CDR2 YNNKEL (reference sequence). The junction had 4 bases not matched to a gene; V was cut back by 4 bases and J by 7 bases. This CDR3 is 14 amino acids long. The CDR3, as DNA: TGTGCCAGCAGCCCCGGGACAGACAATTCACCCCTCCACTTT. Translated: CASSPGTDNSPLHF.

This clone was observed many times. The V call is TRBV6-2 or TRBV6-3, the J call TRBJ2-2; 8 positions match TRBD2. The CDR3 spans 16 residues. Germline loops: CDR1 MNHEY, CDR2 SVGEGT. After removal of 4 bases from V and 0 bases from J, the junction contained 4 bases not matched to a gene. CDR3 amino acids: CASSSSGRANTGELFF. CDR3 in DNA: TGTGCCAGCAGTTCAAGCGGGAGAGCGAACACCGGGGAGCTGTTTTTT.

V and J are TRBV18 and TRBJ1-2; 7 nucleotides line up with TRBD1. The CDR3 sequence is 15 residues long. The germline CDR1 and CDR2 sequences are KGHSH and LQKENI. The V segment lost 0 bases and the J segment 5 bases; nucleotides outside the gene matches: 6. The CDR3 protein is CASSPPNTGAYGYTF. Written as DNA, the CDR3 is TGTGCCAGCTCACCACCCAATACAGGGGCGTATGGCTACACCTTC.

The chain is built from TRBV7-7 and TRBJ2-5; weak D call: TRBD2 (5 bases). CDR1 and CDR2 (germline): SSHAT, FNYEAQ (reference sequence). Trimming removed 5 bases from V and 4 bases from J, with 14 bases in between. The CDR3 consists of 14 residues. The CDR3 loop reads CASSPSGGGETQYF. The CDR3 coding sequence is TGTGCCAGCAGCCCCAGCGGTGGAGGAGAGACCCAGTACTTC.

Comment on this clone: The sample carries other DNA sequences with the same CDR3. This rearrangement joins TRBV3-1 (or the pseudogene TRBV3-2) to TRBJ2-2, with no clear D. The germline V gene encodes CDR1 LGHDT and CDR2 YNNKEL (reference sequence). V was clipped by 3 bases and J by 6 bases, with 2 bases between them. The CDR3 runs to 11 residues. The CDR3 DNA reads TGTGCCAGCAGCCACGCCGGGGAGCTGTTTTTT. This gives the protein CASSHAGELFF.

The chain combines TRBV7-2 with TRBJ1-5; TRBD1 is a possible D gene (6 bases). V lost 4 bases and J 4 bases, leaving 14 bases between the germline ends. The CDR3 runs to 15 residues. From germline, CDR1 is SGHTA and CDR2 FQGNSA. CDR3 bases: TGTGCCAGCAGCTCGACCCCGGACAGAAATCAGCCCCAGCATTTT. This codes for CASSSTPDRNQPQHF.

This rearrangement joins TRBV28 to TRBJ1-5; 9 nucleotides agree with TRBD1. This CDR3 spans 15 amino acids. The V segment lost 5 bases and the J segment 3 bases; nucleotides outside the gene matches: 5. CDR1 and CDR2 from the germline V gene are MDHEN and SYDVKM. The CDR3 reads CASSRQGGPNQPQHF. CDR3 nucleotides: TGTGCCAGCAGTCGACAGGGGGGACCCAATCAGCCCCAGCATTTT.

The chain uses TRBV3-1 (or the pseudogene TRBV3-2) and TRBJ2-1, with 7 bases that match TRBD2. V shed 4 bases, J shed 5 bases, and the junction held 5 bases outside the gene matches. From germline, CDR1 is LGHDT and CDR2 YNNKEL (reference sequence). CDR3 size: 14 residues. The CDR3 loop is CASSLRGLNNEQFF. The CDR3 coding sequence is TGTGCCAGCAGCCTTCGGGGACTAAACAATGAGCAGTTCTTC.

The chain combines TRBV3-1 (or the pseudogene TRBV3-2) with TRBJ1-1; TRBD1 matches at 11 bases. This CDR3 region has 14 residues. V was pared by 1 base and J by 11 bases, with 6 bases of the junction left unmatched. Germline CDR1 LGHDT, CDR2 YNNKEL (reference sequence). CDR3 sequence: CASSQADRGLRAFF. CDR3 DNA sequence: TGTGCCAGCAGCCAAGCGGACAGGGGGCTGAGGGCTTTCTTT.

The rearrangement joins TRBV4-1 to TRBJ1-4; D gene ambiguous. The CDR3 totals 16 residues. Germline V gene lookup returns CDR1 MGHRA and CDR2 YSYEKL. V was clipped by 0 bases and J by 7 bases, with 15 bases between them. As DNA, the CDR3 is TGCGCCAGCAGCCAAGATGCGACGAGAGCGGGTGAAAAACTGTTTTTT. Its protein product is CASSQDATRAGEKLFF.

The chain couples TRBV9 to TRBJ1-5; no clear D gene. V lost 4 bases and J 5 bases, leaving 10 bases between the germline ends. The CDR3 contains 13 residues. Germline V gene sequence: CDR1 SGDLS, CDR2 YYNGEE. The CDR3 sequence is CASSPGLDQPQHF. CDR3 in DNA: TGTGCCAGCAGCCCCGGACTGGATCAGCCCCAGCATTTT.

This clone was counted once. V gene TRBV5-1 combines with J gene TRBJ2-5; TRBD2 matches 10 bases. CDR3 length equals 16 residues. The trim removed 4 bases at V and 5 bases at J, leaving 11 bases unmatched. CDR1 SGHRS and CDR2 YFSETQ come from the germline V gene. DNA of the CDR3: TGCGCCAGCAGCAATGAAGCTAGCGGGGGCGATGAGACCCAGTACTTC. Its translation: CASSNEASGGDETQYF. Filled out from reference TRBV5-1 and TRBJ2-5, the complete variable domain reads KAGVTQTPRYLIKTRGQQVTLSCSPISGHRSVSWYQQTPGQGLQFLFEYFSETQRNKGNFPGRFSGRQFSNSRSEMNVSTLELGDSALYLCASSNEASGGDETQYFGPGTRLLVL.

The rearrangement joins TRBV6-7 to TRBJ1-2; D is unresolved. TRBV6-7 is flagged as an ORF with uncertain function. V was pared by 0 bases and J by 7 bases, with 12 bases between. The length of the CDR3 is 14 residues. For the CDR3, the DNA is TGTGCCAGCAGTTACTCATTAAGAGGAACTGGCTACACCTTC. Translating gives CASSYSLRGTGYTF.

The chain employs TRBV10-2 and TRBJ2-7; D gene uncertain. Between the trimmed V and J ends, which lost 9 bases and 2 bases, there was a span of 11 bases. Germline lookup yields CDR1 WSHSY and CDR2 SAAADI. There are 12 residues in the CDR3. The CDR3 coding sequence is TGCGCCAGTTCCACAACTACCTACGAGCAGTACGTC. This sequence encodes CASSTTTYEQYV.

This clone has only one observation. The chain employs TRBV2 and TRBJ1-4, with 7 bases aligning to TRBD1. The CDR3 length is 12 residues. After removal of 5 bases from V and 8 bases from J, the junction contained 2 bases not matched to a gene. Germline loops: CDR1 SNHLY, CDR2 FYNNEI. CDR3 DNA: TGTGCCAGCAGTCCAGGGGGGGAAAAACTGTTTTTT. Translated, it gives CASSPGGEKLFF.

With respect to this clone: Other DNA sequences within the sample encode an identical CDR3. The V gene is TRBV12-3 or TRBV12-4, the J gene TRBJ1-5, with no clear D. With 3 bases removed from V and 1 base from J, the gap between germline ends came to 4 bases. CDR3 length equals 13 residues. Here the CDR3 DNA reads TGTGCCAGCAGTTTCGGGAGCAATCAGCCCCAGCATTTT. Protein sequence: CASSFGSNQPQHF.

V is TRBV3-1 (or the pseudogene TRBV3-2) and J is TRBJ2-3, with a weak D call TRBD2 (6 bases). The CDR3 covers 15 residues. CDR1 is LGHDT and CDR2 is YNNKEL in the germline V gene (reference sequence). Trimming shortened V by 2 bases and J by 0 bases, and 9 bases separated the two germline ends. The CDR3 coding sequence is TGTGCCAGCAGCCAAATCACTAGCAGCACAGATACGCAGTATTTT. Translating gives CASSQITSSTDTQYF.

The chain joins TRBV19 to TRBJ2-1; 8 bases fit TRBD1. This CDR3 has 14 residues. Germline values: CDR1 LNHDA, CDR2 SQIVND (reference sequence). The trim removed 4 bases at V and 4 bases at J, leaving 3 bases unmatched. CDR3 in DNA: TGTGCCAGTAGTAGGGACAGGCGGTACAATGAGCAGTTCTTC. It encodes CASSRDRRYNEQFF.

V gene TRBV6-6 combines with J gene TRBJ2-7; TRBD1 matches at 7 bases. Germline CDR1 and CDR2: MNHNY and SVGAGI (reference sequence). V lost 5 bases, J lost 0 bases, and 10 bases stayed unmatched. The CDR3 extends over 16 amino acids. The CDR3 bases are TGTGCCAGCAGTAACCTAGGGACAGCCCACTCCTACGAGCAGTACGTC. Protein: CASSNLGTAHSYEQYV.

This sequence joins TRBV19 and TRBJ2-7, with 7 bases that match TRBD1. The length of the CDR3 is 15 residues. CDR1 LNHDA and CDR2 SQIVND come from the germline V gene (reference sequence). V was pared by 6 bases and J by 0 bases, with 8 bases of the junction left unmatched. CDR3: CASSLTGQSSYEQYF. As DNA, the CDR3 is TGTGCCAGTAGCCTTACGGGACAGAGCTCCTACGAGCAGTACTTC. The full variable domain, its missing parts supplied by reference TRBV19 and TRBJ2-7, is DGGITQSPKYLFRKEGQNVTLSCEQNLNHDAMYWYRQDPGQGLRLIYYSQIVNDFQKGDIAEGYSVSREKKESFPLTVTSAQKNPTAFYLCASSLTGQSSYEQYFGPGTRLTVT.

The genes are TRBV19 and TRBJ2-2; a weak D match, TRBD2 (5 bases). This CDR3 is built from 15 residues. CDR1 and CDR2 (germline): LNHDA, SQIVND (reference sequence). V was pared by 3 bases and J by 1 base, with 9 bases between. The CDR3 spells CASSIRAENTGELFF. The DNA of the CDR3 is TGTGCCAGTAGTATCCGAGCGGAGAACACCGGGGAGCTGTTTTTT.

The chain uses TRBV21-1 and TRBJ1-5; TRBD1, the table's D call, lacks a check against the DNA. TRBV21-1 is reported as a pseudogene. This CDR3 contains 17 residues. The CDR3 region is CASSKGPGSYSNQPQHF. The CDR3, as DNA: TGTGCCAGCAGCAAAGGCCCAGGTTCATATAGCAATCAGCCCCAGCATTTT.

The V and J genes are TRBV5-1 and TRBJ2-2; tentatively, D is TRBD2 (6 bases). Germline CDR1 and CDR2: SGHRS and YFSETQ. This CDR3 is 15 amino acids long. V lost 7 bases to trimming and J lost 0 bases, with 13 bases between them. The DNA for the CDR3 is TGCGCCAGCGGACGCGGGACGGCGAACACCGGGGAGCTGTTTTTT. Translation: CASGRGTANTGELFF.

CDR3 sequence: CASRLQGAMNTEAFF. Here the CDR3 DNA reads TGCGCCAGCAGATTACAGGGGGCCATGAACACTGAAGCTTTCTTT. V gene TRBV5-1 combines with J gene TRBJ1-1; 9 bases map to TRBD1. V shed 5 bases and J 0 bases; nucleotides not matched to a gene: 5. Germline CDR1 and CDR2: SGHRS and YFSETQ. The CDR3 loop spans 15 amino acids.

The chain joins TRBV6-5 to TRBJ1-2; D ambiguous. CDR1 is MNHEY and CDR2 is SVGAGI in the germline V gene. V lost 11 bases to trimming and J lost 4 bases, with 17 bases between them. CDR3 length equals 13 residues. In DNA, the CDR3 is TGTGCCTCTAAGCGGGAGACCAGCTATGGCTACACCTTC. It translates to CASKRETSYGYTF.